A single sample is the source of the 30 T cell receptor beta chains below, sequenced in a study of T cell responses to AZD1222 COVID-19 vaccine. The method was immunoSEQ multiplex PCR; TCRdb's version includes in-frame clones alone and lacks a portion of them. This sample carries roughly 120,000 clones, about nine tenths of them seen once, and the ten largest clones take more than 6.5%. The material was peripheral blood, obtained on day 0 of AZD1222 vaccination. These receptors were collected from an adult in good health.

The V and J genes are TRBV5-4 and TRBJ2-7; possibly TRBD2 for D (6 bases). The germline gives CDR1 SGHNT, CDR2 YYREEE (reference sequence). This CDR3 contains 15 residues. The V end lost 1 base, the J end lost 4 bases, and 15 bases lay between the germline ends. The CDR3 bases are TGTGCCAGCAGCTTGCCGGGCGGACTACATTACGAGCAGTACTTC. It specifies CASSLPGGLHYEQYF. The variable domain in full, completed from reference TRBV5-4 and TRBJ2-7, reads ETGVTQSPTHLIKTRGQQVTLRCSSQSGHNTVSWYQQALGQGPQFIFQYYREEENGRGNFPPRFSGLQFPNYSSELNVNALELDDSALYLCASSLPGGLHYEQYFGPGTRLTVT.

CDR3 loop: CASSLGGSTNTGELFF. The CDR3 region has the DNA TGTGCCAGCAGCCTCGGGGGATCTACTAACACCGGGGAGCTGTTTTTT. V gene TRBV11-3 combines with J gene TRBJ2-2; maybe TRBD2 (6 bases). Germline CDR1 reads SGHNT; CDR2 reads YENEEA. This CDR3 comprises 16 residues. Between the trimmed V and J ends, which lost 5 bases and 2 bases, there was a span of 15 bases. Full variable domain (missing parts from reference TRBV11-3 and TRBJ2-2): EAGVVQSPRYKIIEKKQPVAFWCNPISGHNTLYWYLQNLGQGPELLIRYENEEAVDDSQLPKDRFSAERLKGVDSTLKIQPAELGDSAVYLCASSLGGSTNTGELFFGEGSRLTVL.

The V call is TRBV7-9, the J call TRBJ1-1; D may be TRBD1 (6 bases). The CDR3 spans 13 residues. Germline-derived CDR1 and CDR2 are SEHNR and FQNEAQ (reference sequence). Trimming removed 5 bases from V and 1 base from J, with 8 bases in between. CDR3 sequence reads: CASSTQGNTEAFF. The DNA for the CDR3 is TGTGCCAGCAGCACACAGGGGAACACTGAAGCTTTCTTT.

This chain joins TRBV7-9 and TRBJ2-7; 7 nucleotides align to TRBD1. Per germline, CDR1 SEHNR and CDR2 FQNEAQ (reference sequence). The CDR3 spans 15 residues. The junction had 6 bases not matched to a gene; V was cut back by 2 bases and J by 2 bases. The CDR3 sequence: CASSLNQQGPYEQYF. DNA for the CDR3: TGTGCCAGCAGCTTAAACCAACAGGGGCCCTACGAGCAGTACTTC.

This chain uses TRBV4-1 with TRBJ2-7; TRBD1 aligns across 9 bases. The J segment lost 12 bases and the V segment lost 1 base, leaving 13 bases of the junction unmatched. The CDR3 contains 15 residues. The germline CDR1 and CDR2 sequences are MGHRA and YSYEKL. In DNA form, the CDR3 reads TGCGCCAGCAGCCAAGTTAGGGACAGGGTAAAGGCGTGGTACTTC. Encoded protein: CASSQVRDRVKAWYF.

About this clone: Different DNA sequences within this sample yield the same CDR3. V and J are TRBV7-9 and TRBJ2-7; TRBD2 is a possible D gene (5 bases). The CDR3 is 13 amino acids. V lost 1 base and J lost 4, with 8 bases in between. CDR1 SEHNR and CDR2 FQNEAQ come from the germline V gene (reference sequence). Here the CDR3 reads CASSLGTGYEQYF. In nucleotides, the CDR3 is TGTGCCAGCAGCTTAGGGACGGGGTACGAGCAGTACTTC.

The chain couples TRBV18 to TRBJ1-5, with 7 bases identical to TRBD1. The CDR3 has 15 amino acids. Germline lookup yields CDR1 KGHSH and CDR2 LQKENI. The V segment lost 6 bases and the J segment 2 bases; nucleotides outside the gene matches: 7. In nucleotides, the CDR3 is TGTGCCAGCTCCCCTGGAGGGGGCGGCAATCAGCCCCAGCATTTT. This translates into CASSPGGGGNQPQHF.

The sample holds a few counts of this clone. CDR3 nucleotides: TGTGCCAGCAGGGGGCCCAGTGGGGAAAAACTGTTTTTT. It yields the protein CASRGPSGEKLFF. The chain couples TRBV28 to TRBJ1-4; D is possibly TRBD1 (5 bases). The CDR3 is 13 amino acids. V shed 6 bases and J shed 8 bases, with 13 bases lying between them. The V gene's germline CDR1 is MDHEN and CDR2 SYDVKM.

The rearrangement joins TRBV6-5 to TRBJ2-7; TRBD1 might be the D (5 bases). V was trimmed by 5 bases and J by 0 bases, leaving 8 bases between them. Germline V lookup: CDR1 MNHEY, CDR2 SVGAGI. CDR3 length: 13 amino acids. CDR3 loop: CASSRQSSYEQYF. CDR3 in DNA: TGTGCCAGCAGTCGACAGAGCTCCTACGAGCAGTACTTC.

The CDR3: CSVGTGNRETQYF. CDR3 nucleotide sequence: TGCAGCGTTGGGACAGGGAATCGGGAGACCCAGTACTTC. The V call is TRBV29-1, the J call TRBJ2-5; TRBD1 aligns across 8 bases. The CDR3 spans 13 residues. Germline-derived CDR1 and CDR2 are SQVTM and ANQGSEA. V lost 4 bases and J lost 5; bases outside the gene matches: 6.

This chain links TRBV28 with TRBJ2-7; D gene ambiguous. V lost 3 bases and J 2 bases, leaving 17 bases between the germline ends. From germline, CDR1 is MDHEN and CDR2 SYDVKM. The CDR3 runs 16 residues. This CDR3 is CASSLPPLPLAYEQYF. The CDR3 DNA follows: TGTGCCAGCAGTTTGCCCCCGCTTCCTCTCGCCTACGAGCAGTACTTC. Drawing the rest from reference TRBV28 and TRBJ2-7, the complete variable domain is DVKVTQSSRYLVKRTGEKVFLECVQDMDHENMFWYRQDPGLGLRLIYFSYDVKMKEKGDIPEGYSVSREKKERFSLILESASTNQTSMYLCASSLPPLPLAYEQYFGPGTRLTVT.

The CDR3 DNA follows: TGTGCCAGCAGCTTGCGGGGGACGGCGAATTCACCCCTCCACTTT. Its translation: CASSLRGTANSPLHF. This rearrangement joins TRBV5-5 to TRBJ1-6; D perhaps matches TRBD1 (5 bases). The length of the CDR3 is 15 residues. Germline CDR1 and CDR2: SGHKS and YYEKEE (reference sequence). The V gene lost 1 base and the J gene lost 7 bases, with 12 bases spanning the gap.

J is TRBJ2-1 and V is TRBV24-1, with TRBD2 matching over 11 bases. The CDR3 contains 18 residues. V shed 8 bases and J 1 base; nucleotides not matched to a gene: 12. Germline-derived CDR1 and CDR2 are KGHDR and SFDVKD. In DNA, the CDR3 is TGTGCCACCACCTTAAGCGGGACTAGCGGTACTTCCTACAATGAGCAGTTCTTC. Encoded protein: CATTLSGTSGTSYNEQFF.

A single count supports this clone. The chain employs TRBV29-1 and TRBJ2-7, with TRBD1 identical over 9 bases. CDR3 length: 13 residues. The V gene's germline CDR1 is SQVTM and CDR2 ANQGSEA. Losses at the gene ends were 7 bases for V and 4 bases for J; bases not matched to a gene: 8. Here the CDR3 reads CSAQGQGGYEQYF. The DNA for the CDR3 is TGCAGCGCCCAGGGACAGGGAGGGTACGAGCAGTACTTC.

The rearrangement joins TRBV7-3 to TRBJ2-4; D call uncertain. Trimming left V 1 base short and J 5 bases short, with 6 bases between. Germline V gives CDR1 SGHTA, CDR2 FQGTGA. CDR3 length: 13 amino acids. The CDR3 reads CASSLNNQNIQYF. The CDR3 coding sequence is TGTGCCAGCAGCTTAAATAACCAAAACATTCAGTACTTC. Full variable domain (missing parts from reference TRBV7-3 and TRBJ2-4): GAGVSQTPSNKVTEKGKYVELRCDPISGHTALYWYRQSLGQGPEFLIYFQGTGAADDSGLPNDRFFAVRPEGSVSTLKIQRTERGDSAVYLCASSLNNQNIQYFGAGTRLSVL.

The chain recombines TRBV19 with TRBJ2-3; D not certain. CDR3 length: 10 amino acids. CDR1 and CDR2 from the germline V gene are LNHDA and SQIVND (reference sequence). V dropped 8 bases and J dropped 4 bases, with 4 bases sitting between them. In DNA form, the CDR3 reads TGTGCCAGTGGGGCAGATACGCAGTATTTT. The encoded protein is CASGADTQYF.

The chain is built from TRBV6-6 and TRBJ2-7; 13 nucleotides line up with TRBD2. The CDR3 consists of 16 residues. Unmatched junction bases numbered 6, after V lost 4 bases and J lost 3 bases. Germline V lookup: CDR1 MNHNY, CDR2 SVGAGI (reference sequence). DNA for the CDR3: TGTGCCAGCAGTTTCGGGGGGACTAGCGGGAACTACGAGCAGTACTTC. Amino acid sequence: CASSFGGTSGNYEQYF.

CDR3 coding DNA: TGTGCCAGCTGCCTAACAGGGGGGTGTGAAAAACTGTTTTTT. Protein sequence: CASCLTGGCEKLFF. The chain uses TRBV7-8 and TRBJ1-4; 8 bases agree with TRBD1. Trimming removed 8 bases from V and 7 bases from J; junction bases left unmatched: 9. Germline CDR1 reads SGHVS; CDR2 reads FQNEAQ. This CDR3 comprises 14 residues.

Only one count was recorded for this clone. This chain joins TRBV28 and TRBJ1-2, with 8 bases fitting TRBD1. Trimming took 7 bases from V and 4 from J; bases not matched to a gene: 5. Per the germline V gene, CDR1 is MDHEN and CDR2 is SYDVKM. The CDR3 runs 13 residues. For the CDR3, the DNA is TGTGCCAGCATCACGACAGGGGTCTATGGCTACACCTTC. It encodes CASITTGVYGYTF.

The chain employs TRBV28 and TRBJ2-3, with D tentatively TRBD2 (7 bases). This CDR3 spans 14 amino acids. The V end was cut by 4 bases, the J end by 2 bases, with 10 bases between. Germline V gene data show CDR1 as MDHEN and CDR2 as SYDVKM. The CDR3 sequence: CASSSGGPTDTQYF. CDR3 nucleotide sequence: TGTGCCAGCAGTTCCGGGGGGCCCACAGATACGCAGTATTTT.

This chain links TRBV2 with TRBJ1-5; D possibly corresponds to TRBD1 (5 bases). The length of the CDR3 is 15 residues. Germline lookup yields CDR1 SNHLY and CDR2 FYNNEI. V was pared by 4 bases and J by 6 bases, with 16 bases between. CDR3 nucleotides: TGTGCCAGCAGTGGGCGGGACGGTCGCACTCAGCCCCAGCATTTT. Its protein is CASSGRDGRTQPQHF.

The chain links TRBV7-8 to TRBJ1-6; D unresolved. V lost 5 bases and J lost 8, with 16 bases in between. Germline lookup yields CDR1 SGHVS and CDR2 FQNEAQ. This CDR3 is built from 15 residues. CDR3 sequence (DNA): TGTGCCAGCAGCGCGGGTGTGTTGGTACATTCACCCCTCCACTTT. Translated, it gives CASSAGVLVHSPLHF.

The sample holds a few counts of this clone. V and J are TRBV5-1 and TRBJ2-1; 7 bases are shared with TRBD2. CDR3 length: 13 amino acids. Looked up from germline, CDR1 is SGHRS and CDR2 is YFSETQ. J lost 9 bases, V lost 4 bases, and 7 bases had no gene match. CDR3: CASSDTSGIEQFF. Here the CDR3 DNA reads TGCGCCAGCAGCGATACCAGCGGGATTGAGCAGTTCTTC.

CDR3 region: CASSYSSSGGDTEAFF. In DNA form, the CDR3 reads TGTGCCAGCAGTTACTCTTCATCCGGGGGGGACACTGAAGCTTTCTTT. The chain joins TRBV6-5 to TRBJ1-1, with a possible D match to TRBD1 (5 bases). Looked up from germline, CDR1 is MNHEY and CDR2 is SVGAGI. With 0 bases removed from V and 3 bases from J, the gap between germline ends came to 14 bases. This CDR3 is 16 amino acids long.

This clone was observed once. This chain joins TRBV30 and TRBJ2-7, with 8 bases fitting TRBD2. V was pared by 8 bases and J by 1 base, with 10 bases of the junction left unmatched. Germline CDR1 reads GTSNPN; CDR2 reads SVGIG (reference sequence). CDR3 length equals 14 residues. The CDR3 bases are TGTGCCCGGGGGGGGAATGGCGGATCCTACGAGCAGTACTTC. Translation gives CARGGNGGSYEQYF.

V and J are TRBV30 and TRBJ2-7, with D possibly called TRBD1 or TRBD2 (6 bases each). The CDR3 runs 15 residues. CDR1 is GTSNPN and CDR2 is SVGIG in the germline V gene (reference sequence). Trimming took 5 bases from V and 0 from J, leaving 17 bases between them. The CDR3 nucleotides read TGTGCCTGGTCTCGAAGGGGGGCGGACTCCTACGAGCAGTACTTC. Its translation: CAWSRRGADSYEQYF.

The rearrangement uses TRBV19 and TRBJ2-3, with TRBD2 matching over 8 bases. V lost 8 bases and J lost 4; bases outside the gene matches: 17. Germline V gene data show CDR1 as LNHDA and CDR2 as SQIVND (reference sequence). This CDR3 has 17 amino acids. CDR3 loop: CASSKDGAGEGADTQYF. The CDR3 DNA follows: TGTGCCAGTTCCAAGGACGGAGCGGGGGAGGGGGCAGATACGCAGTATTTT.

The V call is TRBV6-5, the J call TRBJ1-1; TRBD1 aligns across 8 bases. Germline values: CDR1 MNHEY, CDR2 SVGAGI. V was clipped by 7 bases and J by 4 bases; unmatched bases: 5. The CDR3 runs to 13 residues. The CDR3 protein is CASTQGGSTEAFF. In DNA form, the CDR3 reads TGTGCCAGCACACAGGGGGGTAGCACTGAAGCTTTCTTT.

The chain is built from TRBV10-3 and TRBJ2-1, with D uncertain. The CDR3 length is 16 residues. V lost 2 bases to trimming and J lost 0 bases, with 11 bases between them. The germline gives CDR1 ENHRY, CDR2 SYGVKD. CDR3 amino acids: CAISERQLSSYNEQFF. The CDR3 nucleotides read TGTGCCATCAGTGAGAGGCAACTGAGCTCCTACAATGAGCAGTTCTTC.

V usage is TRBV10-1 and J usage is TRBJ2-7; D may match TRBD1 or TRBD2 (6 bases each). The V end lost 3 bases, the J end lost 5 bases, and 14 bases lay between the germline ends. This CDR3 is 14 amino acids long. Germline CDR1 is WNHNN and CDR2 is SYGVQD (reference sequence). Here the CDR3 reads CASSDPRGGHEQYF. Written as DNA, the CDR3 is TGCGCCAGCAGTGACCCCCGTGGGGGGCACGAGCAGTACTTC.